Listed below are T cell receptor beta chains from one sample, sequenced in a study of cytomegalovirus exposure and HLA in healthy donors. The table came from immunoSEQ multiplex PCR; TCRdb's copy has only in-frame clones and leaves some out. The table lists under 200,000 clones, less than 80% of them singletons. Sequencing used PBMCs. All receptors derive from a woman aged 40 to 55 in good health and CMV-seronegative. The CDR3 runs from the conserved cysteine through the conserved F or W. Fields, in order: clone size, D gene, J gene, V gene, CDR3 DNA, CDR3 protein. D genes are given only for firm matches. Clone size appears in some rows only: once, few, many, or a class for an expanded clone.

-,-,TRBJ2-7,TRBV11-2,TGTGCCAGCAGCCGAGCCCCCAACTCCGGGACAAACTCCTACGAGCAGTACTTC,CASSRAPNSGTNSYEQYF
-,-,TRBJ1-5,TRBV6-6,TGTGCCAGCAAGGGAGGGAACAATCAGCCCCAGCATTTT,CASKGGNNQPQHF
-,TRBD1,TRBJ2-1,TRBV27,TGTGCCAGCAGTAGCGCCCTGGGACAGGACAACAATGAGCAGTTCTTC,CASSSALGQDNNEQFF
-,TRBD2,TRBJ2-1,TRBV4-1,TGCGCCAGCAGCCAATTTAGCGGGGGGGCAGGGTATGAGCAGTTCTTC,CASSQFSGGAGYEQFF
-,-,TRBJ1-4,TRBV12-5,TGTGCTAGTGCCCCCGGGCGGGGAGTTGCTAATGAAAAACTGTTTTTT,CASAPGRGVANEKLFF
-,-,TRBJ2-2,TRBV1,TGCACCAGCAGCCAGCCCACTAGCGGGGGAAACACCGGGGAGCTGTTTTTT,CTSSQPTSGGNTGELFF
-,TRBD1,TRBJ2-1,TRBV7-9,TGTGCCAGCAGCTTACCCGTGCCGGGACAGGGAGCCTACAATGAGCAGTTCTTC,CASSLPVPGQGAYNEQFF
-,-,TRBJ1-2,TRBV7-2,TGTGCCAGCAGCTTAGTAGGATCGAGGAGCTATGGCTACACCTTC,CASSLVGSRSYGYTF
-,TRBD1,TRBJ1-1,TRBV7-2,TGTGCCAGCAGCCGCCGACAGGGAATGGACACTGAAGCTTTCTTT,CASSRRQGMDTEAFF
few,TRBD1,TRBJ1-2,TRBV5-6,TGTGCCAGCAGTTCCACAGGGGAACTTAAGCGTGGCTACACCTTC,CASSSTGELKRGYTF
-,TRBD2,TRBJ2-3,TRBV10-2,TGCGCCAGCACCCAGCGGGAGGAAGCAGATACGCAGTATTTT,CASTQREEADTQYF
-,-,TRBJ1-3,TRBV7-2,TGTGCCAGCAGCTTAGCGGGCAGCTCTGGAAACACCATATATTTT,CASSLAGSSGNTIYF
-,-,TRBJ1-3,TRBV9,TGTGCCAGCAGCGTATCCCACGGACAGATCTCTGGAAACACCATATATTTT,CASSVSHGQISGNTIYF
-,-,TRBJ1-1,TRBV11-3,TGTGCCAGCAGCGTGGAGTTTGAAGCTTTCTTT,CASSVEFEAFF
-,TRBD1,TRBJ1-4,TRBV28,TGTGCCAGCAGTCTCGACAGGGCAACTAATGAAAAACTGTTTTTT,CASSLDRATNEKLFF
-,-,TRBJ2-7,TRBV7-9,TGTGCCAGCAGCTTAGCGCAGACCTACGAGCAGTACTTC,CASSLAQTYEQYF